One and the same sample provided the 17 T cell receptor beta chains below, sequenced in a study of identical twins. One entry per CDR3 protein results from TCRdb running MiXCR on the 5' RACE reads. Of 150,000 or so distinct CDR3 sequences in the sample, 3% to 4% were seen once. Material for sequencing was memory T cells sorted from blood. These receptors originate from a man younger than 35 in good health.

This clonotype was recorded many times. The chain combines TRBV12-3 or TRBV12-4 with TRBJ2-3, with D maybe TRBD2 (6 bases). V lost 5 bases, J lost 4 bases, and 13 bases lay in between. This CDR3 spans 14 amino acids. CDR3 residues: CASSLSGEADTQYF. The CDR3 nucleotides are TGTGCCAGCAGTCTTTCGGGGGAGGCAGATACGCAGTATTTT.

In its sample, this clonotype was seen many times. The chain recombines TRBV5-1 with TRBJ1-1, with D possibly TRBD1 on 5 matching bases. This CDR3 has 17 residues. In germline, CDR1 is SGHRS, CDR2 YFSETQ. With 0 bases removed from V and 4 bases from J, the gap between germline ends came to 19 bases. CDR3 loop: CASSLAPSPRGGTEAFF. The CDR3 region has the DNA TGCGCCAGCAGCTTGGCCCCTTCCCCGCGGGGCGGCACTGAAGCTTTCTTT.

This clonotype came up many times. The CDR3: CASRSGGTSSYNEQFF. CDR3 bases: TGTGCCAGCAGGTCGGGGGGTACTAGCTCCTACAATGAGCAGTTCTTC. The chain uses TRBV28 and TRBJ2-1, with TRBD2 matching over 7 bases. Germline V gene data show CDR1 as MDHEN and CDR2 as SYDVKM. The ends lost 6 bases at V and 0 bases at J; junction bases unmatched: 8. The CDR3 is 16 amino acids.

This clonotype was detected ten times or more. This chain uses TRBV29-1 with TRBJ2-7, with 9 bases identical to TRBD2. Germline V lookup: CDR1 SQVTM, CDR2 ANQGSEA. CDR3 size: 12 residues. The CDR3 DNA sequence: TGCAACAAGGGGTGGACTAGCGTTAAGCAGTACGTC. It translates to CNKGWTSVKQYV.

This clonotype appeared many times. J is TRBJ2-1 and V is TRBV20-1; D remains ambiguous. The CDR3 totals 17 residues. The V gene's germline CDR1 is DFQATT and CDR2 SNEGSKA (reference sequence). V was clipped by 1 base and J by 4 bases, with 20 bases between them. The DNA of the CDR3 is TGCAGTGCTAGAGTCCCTCTTAGTACTACTCCTTACAATGAGCAGTTCTTC. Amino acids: CSARVPLSTTPYNEQFF.

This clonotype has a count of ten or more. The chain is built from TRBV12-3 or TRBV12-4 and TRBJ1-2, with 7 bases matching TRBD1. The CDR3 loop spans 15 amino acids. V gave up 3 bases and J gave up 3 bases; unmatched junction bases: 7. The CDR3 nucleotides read TGTGCCAGCAGTTTGGACAGGCTTCTTTACTATGGCTACACCTTC. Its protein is CASSLDRLLYYGYTF.

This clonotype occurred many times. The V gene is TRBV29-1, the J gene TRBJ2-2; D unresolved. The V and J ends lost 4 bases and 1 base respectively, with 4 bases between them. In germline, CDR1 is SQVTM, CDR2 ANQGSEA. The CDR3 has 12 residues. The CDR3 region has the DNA TGCAGCGTTGTTGAGAACACCGGGGAGCTGTTTTTT. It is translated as CSVVENTGELFF.

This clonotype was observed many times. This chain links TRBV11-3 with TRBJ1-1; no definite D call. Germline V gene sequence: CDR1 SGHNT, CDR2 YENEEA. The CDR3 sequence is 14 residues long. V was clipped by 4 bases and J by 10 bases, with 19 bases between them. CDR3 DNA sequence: TGTGCCAGCAGCTCTAGGGCGTCGGGAGTGCGAGCTTTCTTT. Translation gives CASSSRASGVRAFF.

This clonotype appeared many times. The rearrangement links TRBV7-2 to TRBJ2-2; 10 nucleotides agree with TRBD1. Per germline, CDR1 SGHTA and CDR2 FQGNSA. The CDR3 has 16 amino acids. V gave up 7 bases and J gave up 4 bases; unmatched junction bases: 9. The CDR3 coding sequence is TGTGCCAGCACCATAGGAAGGACAGGGGGCACCGGGGAGCTGTTTTTT. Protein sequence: CASTIGRTGGTGELFF.

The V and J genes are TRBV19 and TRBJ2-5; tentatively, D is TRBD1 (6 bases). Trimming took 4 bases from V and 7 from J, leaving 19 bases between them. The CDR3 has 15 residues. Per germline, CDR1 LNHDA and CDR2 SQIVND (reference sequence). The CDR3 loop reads CASSTSDRRSGTQYF. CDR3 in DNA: TGTGCCAGTAGTACTTCTGACAGGCGTTCTGGGACCCAGTACTTC.

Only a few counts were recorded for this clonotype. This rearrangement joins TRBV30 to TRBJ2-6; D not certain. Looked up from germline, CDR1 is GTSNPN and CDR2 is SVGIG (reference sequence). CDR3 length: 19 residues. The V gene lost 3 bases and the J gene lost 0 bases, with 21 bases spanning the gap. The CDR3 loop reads CAWRKITRTTSSGANVLTF. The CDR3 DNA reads TGTGCCTGGAGGAAGATCACACGGACCACCAGCTCTGGGGCCAACGTCCTGACTTTC.

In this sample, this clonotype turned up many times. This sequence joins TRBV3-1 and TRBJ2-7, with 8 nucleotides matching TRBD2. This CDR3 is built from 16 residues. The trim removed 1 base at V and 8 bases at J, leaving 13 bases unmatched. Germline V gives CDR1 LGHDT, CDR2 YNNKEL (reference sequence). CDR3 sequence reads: CASSQVLIAGKGKQYF. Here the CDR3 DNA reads TGTGCCAGCAGCCAAGTCCTGATAGCGGGAAAGGGGAAGCAGTACTTC.

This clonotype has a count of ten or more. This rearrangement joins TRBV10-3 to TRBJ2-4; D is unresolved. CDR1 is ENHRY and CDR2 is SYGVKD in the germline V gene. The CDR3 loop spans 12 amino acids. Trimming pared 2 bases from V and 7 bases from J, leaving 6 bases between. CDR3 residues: CAISESWNIQYF. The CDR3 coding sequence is TGTGCCATCAGTGAGAGTTGGAACATTCAGTACTTC.

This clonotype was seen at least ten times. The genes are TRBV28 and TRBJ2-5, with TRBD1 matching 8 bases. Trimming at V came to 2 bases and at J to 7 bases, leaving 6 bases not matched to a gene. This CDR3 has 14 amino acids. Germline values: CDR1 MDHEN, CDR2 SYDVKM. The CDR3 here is CASSLQGAEGTQYF. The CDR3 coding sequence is TGTGCCAGCAGTTTACAGGGGGCCGAAGGGACCCAGTACTTC.

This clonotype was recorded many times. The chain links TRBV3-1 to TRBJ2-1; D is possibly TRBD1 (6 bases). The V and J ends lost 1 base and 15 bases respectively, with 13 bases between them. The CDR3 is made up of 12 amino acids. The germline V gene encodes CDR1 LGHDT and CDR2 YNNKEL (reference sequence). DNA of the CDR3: TGTGCCAGCAGCCAAGGGGCAGGGGATGGGTTCTTC. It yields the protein CASSQGAGDGFF.

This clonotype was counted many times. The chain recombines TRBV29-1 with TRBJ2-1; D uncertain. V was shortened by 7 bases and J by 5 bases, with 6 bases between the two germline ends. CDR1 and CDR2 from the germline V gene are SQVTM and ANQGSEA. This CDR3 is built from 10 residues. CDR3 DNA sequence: TGCAGCGCGTGGGACAATGAGCAGTTCTTC. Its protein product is CSAWDNEQFF.

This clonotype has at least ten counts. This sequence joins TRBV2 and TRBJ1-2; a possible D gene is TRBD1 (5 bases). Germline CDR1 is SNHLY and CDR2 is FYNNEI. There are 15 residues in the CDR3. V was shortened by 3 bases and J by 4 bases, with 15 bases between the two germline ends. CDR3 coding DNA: TGTGCCAGCAGTGAGACACAGACAGCATCCTATGGCTACACCTTC. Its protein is CASSETQTASYGYTF.